The 6 T cell receptor beta chains in this list originate from one sample, sequenced in a study of T cells in Graves' hyperthyroidism and ophthalmopathy. Amplified regions were TCR beta CDR3 sequences from RNA transcripts. The TCR CDR3 was amplified in a first-round RT-PCR using the HTBI primer set. TCRdb used MiXCR to reprocess the multiplex PCR reads, holding one entry per CDR3 protein. The sample contains 350,000 or so distinct CDR3 sequences, 17% of which appear only once. The source material was blood. Receptors were obtained from a woman between 25 and 40 years old with Graves' hyperthyroidism that later progressed to Graves' ophthalmopathy.

This clonotype was counted many times. V gene TRBV7-9 combines with J gene TRBJ2-7; no clear D gene. CDR3 length: 12 residues. Trimming left V 1 base short and J 6 bases short, with 7 bases between. Germline assignment: CDR1 SEHNR and CDR2 FQNEAQ (reference sequence). The CDR3 bases are TGTGCCAGCAGCTTAGACCTCTTCGAGCAGTACTTC. It is translated as CASSLDLFEQYF.

This clonotype was found a few times. A read error may explain this, as a much larger clone is one base away. V gene TRBV2 combines with J gene TRBJ2-7; D perhaps matches TRBD2 (5 bases). The CDR3 extends over 17 amino acids. CDR1 and CDR2 (germline): SNHLY, FYNNEI. Trimming pared 8 bases from V and 6 bases from J, leaving 29 bases between. The CDR3 loop reads CASSQSGMTNPIREQYF. The CDR3 nucleotides are TGTGCCAGCTCCCAGTCGGGGATGACTAACCCCATACGCGAGCAGTACTTC.

This clonotype was observed many times. DNA of the CDR3: TGTGCCAGCAGCCCCGGACGTTTCTCTGGGGCCAACGTCCTGACTTTC. Protein: CASSPGRFSGANVLTF. V is TRBV7-8 and J is TRBJ2-6; D gene uncertain. V was clipped by 5 bases and J by 0 bases, with 11 bases between them. Germline V gives CDR1 SGHVS, CDR2 FQNEAQ. The CDR3 is 16 amino acids. Drawing the rest from reference TRBV7-8 and TRBJ2-6, the complete variable domain is GAGVSQSPRYKVAKRGQDVALRCDPISGHVSLFWYQQALGQGPEFLTYFQNEAQLDKSGLPSDRFFAERPEGSVSTLKIQRTQQEDSAVYLCASSPGRFSGANVLTFGAGSRLTVL.

This clonotype was observed many times. The chain carries TRBV4-1 and TRBJ2-5, with 9 nucleotides matching TRBD1. This CDR3 is built from 15 residues. Trimming cost V 5 bases and J 2 bases; bases outside gene matches: 6. Germline-derived CDR1 and CDR2 are MGHRA and YSYEKL. For the CDR3, the DNA is TGCGCCAGCAGCGACAGGGGGTGGCCTCAAGAGACCCAGTACTTC. Amino acids: CASSDRGWPQETQYF.

This clonotype was seen only a few times. V usage is TRBV7-9 and J usage is TRBJ1-4; tentatively, D is TRBD1 (6 bases). Trimming stripped 1 base from V and 6 bases from J, with 21 bases between. Germline CDR1 reads SEHNR; CDR2 reads FQNEAQ (reference sequence). This CDR3 spans 18 amino acids. The CDR3 region has the DNA TGTGCCAGCAGCTTAGGGTGGGGGGCGTCTGATTCATATGAAAAACTGTTTTTT. This codes for CASSLGWGASDSYEKLFF.

In its sample, this clonotype was seen many times. The rearrangement uses TRBV11-1 and TRBJ2-7; 7 bases map to TRBD1. Trimming cost V 5 bases and J 7 bases; bases outside gene matches: 14. The germline CDR1 and CDR2 sequences are SGHAT and FQDESV (reference sequence). CDR3 length: 15 residues. The CDR3 bases are TGTGCCAGCAGCAAAGAGGGGGCAGGGTCTCAAGAGCAGTACTTC. Amino acids: CASSKEGAGSQEQYF.